What follows are 15 T cell receptor beta chains derived from one specimen sequenced in a study of blood T cell repertoires in COVID-19 (dated by TCRdb to the early 2020s). The library was produced with the immunoSEQ multiplex PCR assay. The source is immuneACCESS, and TCRdb retained only in-frame sequences with V and J called. Part of the clones is not carried over; for the studies checked, unresolved V genes explain less than half of this, and the remainder is unexplained. This sample comprises roughly 150,000 clones, less than 85% of them detected only once. Of the sample, about a sixth falls within the top ten clones. The sample taken for sequencing was PBMCs or T cells enriched from blood (not recorded which). These receptors all stem from a man between 60 and 75 years old who had recovered from COVID-19.

This chain uses TRBV7-8 with TRBJ2-4, with 7 bases identical to TRBD2. V was pared by 6 bases and J by 8 bases, with 7 bases of the junction left unmatched. The germline V gene encodes CDR1 SGHVS and CDR2 FQNEAQ. CDR3 size: 13 residues. Here the CDR3 reads CASRRGLDYIQYF. The CDR3 region has the DNA TGTGCCAGCAGACGCGGACTAGACTACATTCAGTACTTC. Complete variable domain (other parts from reference TRBV7-8 and TRBJ2-4): GAGVSQSPRYKVAKRGQDVALRCDPISGHVSLFWYQQALGQGPEFLTYFQNEAQLDKSGLPSDRFFAERPEGSVSTLKIQRTQQEDSAVYLCASRRGLDYIQYFGAGTRLSVL.

This chain connects TRBV6-2 or TRBV6-3 to TRBJ1-4; possible D gene TRBD1, 5 bases. The length of the CDR3 is 15 residues. The V and J ends lost 5 bases and 7 bases respectively, with 17 bases between them. The germline gives CDR1 MNHEY, CDR2 SVGEGT. The DNA of the CDR3 is TGTGCCAGCAGTCCGCCGGGAGGGGATAGTGAAAAACTGTTTTTT. Protein sequence: CASSPPGGDSEKLFF.

The rearrangement joins TRBV2 to TRBJ2-2, with D possibly matching TRBD1 (5 bases). Deletions cut 6 bases from V and 2 bases from J, with 10 bases between. The CDR3 contains 14 residues. Germline V gene data show CDR1 as SNHLY and CDR2 as FYNNEI. The CDR3 DNA follows: TGTGCCAGCAGCAGGGAACCAAACACCGGGGAGCTGTTTTTT. This gives the protein CASSREPNTGELFF.

In this sample, this clone turned up once. The V and J genes are TRBV16 and TRBJ1-2, with D hard to call. Germline values: CDR1 KGHSY, CDR2 FQNENV. The V gene lost 3 bases and the J gene lost 8 bases, with 13 bases spanning the gap. The CDR3 runs to 13 residues. CDR3 amino acids: CASSHSGNGGYTF. CDR3 nucleotides: TGTGCCAGCAGCCACTCGGGGAACGGCGGCTACACCTTC.

This chain connects TRBV7-2 to TRBJ1-5, with D possibly matching TRBD1 (5 bases). Germline values: CDR1 SGHTA, CDR2 FQGNSA. V lost 1 base and J 5 bases, leaving 15 bases between the germline ends. This CDR3 spans 16 amino acids. CDR3 region: CASSLGAGGSHQPQHF. In nucleotides, the CDR3 is TGTGCCAGCAGCTTAGGGGCGGGGGGGTCCCATCAGCCCCAGCATTTT.

The chain links TRBV7-8 to TRBJ1-2; TRBD1 agrees at 7 bases. Per germline, CDR1 SGHVS and CDR2 FQNEAQ. V shed 5 bases, J shed 7 bases, and the junction held 7 bases outside the gene matches. The CDR3 consists of 13 residues. This CDR3 reads CASSRDRVTGYTF. In DNA, the CDR3 is TGTGCCAGCAGCCGCGACAGGGTAACTGGCTACACCTTC.

This chain links TRBV15 with TRBJ2-5, with no clear D. CDR3 length: 14 residues. Trimming pared 3 bases from V and 1 base from J, leaving 9 bases between. Per germline, CDR1 LNHNV and CDR2 YYDKDF (reference sequence). CDR3 sequence reads: CATSSPQLQETQYF. CDR3 bases: TGTGCCACCAGCAGCCCACAGCTCCAAGAGACCCAGTACTTC.

V is TRBV9 and J is TRBJ1-2, with D possibly being TRBD1 (5 bases). Germline assignment: CDR1 SGDLS and CDR2 YYNGEE. CDR3 size: 13 residues. Trimming took 2 bases from V and 8 from J, leaving 13 bases between them. The chain's CDR3 is CASSVDTGKGYTF. The CDR3, as DNA: TGTGCCAGCAGCGTCGATACAGGAAAAGGCTACACCTTC.

The chain employs TRBV27 and TRBJ1-1; D may be TRBD1 (5 bases). The CDR3 spans 17 residues. In germline, CDR1 is MNHEY, CDR2 SMNVEV (reference sequence). V was cut by 6 bases and J by 5 bases, with 25 bases left in between. The CDR3 spells CASSPWGVAGLVTEAFF. In DNA, the CDR3 is TGTGCCAGCAGCCCATGGGGGGTCGCGGGCCTGGTAACTGAAGCTTTCTTT.

This sequence joins TRBV4-1 and TRBJ2-5, with no clear D. Germline V CDR1 and CDR2: MGHRA, YSYEKL. The CDR3 runs 15 residues. Trimming removed 0 bases from V and 7 bases from J, with 15 bases in between. The CDR3 spells CASSQDLPSLGTQYF. CDR3 nucleotides: TGCGCCAGCAGCCAAGATCTGCCTAGTCTCGGGACCCAGTACTTC.

CDR3 nucleotide sequence: TGTGCCAGTAGTAGGGAGGGTCAGCCCCAGCATTTT. Encoded protein: CASSREGQPQHF. The V gene is TRBV19, the J gene TRBJ1-5; D remains unclear. Trimming stripped 4 bases from V and 6 bases from J, with 7 bases between. Germline CDR1 and CDR2: LNHDA and SQIVND (reference sequence). CDR3 length: 12 residues.

The chain recombines TRBV27 with TRBJ2-3; TRBD2 aligns across 9 bases. Germline V CDR1 and CDR2: MNHEY, SMNVEV (reference sequence). This CDR3 has 15 amino acids. The trim removed 2 bases at V and 4 bases at J, leaving 4 bases unmatched. The CDR3 sequence: CASSLAGGDSDTQYF. CDR3 nucleotide sequence: TGTGCCAGCAGTTTAGCGGGGGGGGACTCAGATACGCAGTATTTT.

The chain recombines TRBV27 with TRBJ1-1; 7 bases line up with TRBD1. This CDR3 is built from 14 residues. The junction had 7 bases not matched to a gene; V was cut back by 5 bases and J by 4 bases. Per germline, CDR1 MNHEY and CDR2 SMNVEV (reference sequence). In DNA, the CDR3 is TGTGCCAGCAGTCCCGGGACAGTGGTCACTGAAGCTTTCTTT. This translates into CASSPGTVVTEAFF.

The chain has TRBV29-1 and TRBJ1-1, with 7 nucleotides matching TRBD1. This CDR3 is built from 12 residues. After removal of 6 bases from V and 3 bases from J, the junction contained 4 bases not matched to a gene. Germline V lookup: CDR1 SQVTM, CDR2 ANQGSEA. CDR3 in amino acids: CSVADRDTEAFF. Written as DNA, the CDR3 is TGCAGCGTCGCTGACAGGGACACTGAAGCTTTCTTT.

This sequence joins TRBV27 and TRBJ1-2; 9 nucleotides agree with TRBD1. The trim removed 5 bases at V and 5 bases at J, leaving 6 bases unmatched. The CDR3 has 14 amino acids. Germline-derived CDR1 and CDR2 are MNHEY and SMNVEV (reference sequence). CDR3: CASSGTGIGYGYTF. CDR3 coding DNA: TGTGCCAGCAGTGGGACAGGGATTGGATATGGCTACACCTTC.